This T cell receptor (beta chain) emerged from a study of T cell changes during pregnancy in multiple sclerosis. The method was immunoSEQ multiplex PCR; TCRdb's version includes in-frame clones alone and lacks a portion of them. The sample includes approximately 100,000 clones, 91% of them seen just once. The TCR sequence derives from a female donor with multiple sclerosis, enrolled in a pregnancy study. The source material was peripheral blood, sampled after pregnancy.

CDR3 nucleotide sequence: TGTGCCAGCACCGCGGACAGAACCCACTACAATGAGCAGTTCTTC. Encoded protein: CASTADRTHYNEQFF. The V gene is TRBV11-3, the J gene TRBJ2-1; D is possibly TRBD1 (6 bases). The V end was cut by 7 bases, the J end by 3 bases, with 16 bases between. The germline CDR1 and CDR2 sequences are SGHNT and YENEEA. The CDR3 has 15 residues.